What follows are 10 T cell receptor beta chains derived from one specimen sequenced in a study of sequential checkpoint blockade in melanoma. Treatment indicated: randomized to nivolumab then ipilimumab (arm A) or the reverse (arm B). The data were produced by immunoSEQ multiplex PCR, yet TCRdb's version contains in-frame clones alone and is incomplete. This sample has about 2,300 clones, with roughly 19% found just once. The source was tumor tissue (inferred from file names), collected from a patient given nivolumab and ipilimumab in sequence. All receptors come from a human donor with melanoma.

This clone was seen repeatedly, ten times or more. The chain has TRBV11-3 and TRBJ2-7, with unresolved D. Per the germline V gene, CDR1 is SGHNT and CDR2 is YENEEA. The CDR3 runs to 15 residues. V dropped 5 bases and J dropped 3 bases, with 17 bases sitting between them. CDR3 loop: CASSLSADGFYEQYV. In DNA form, the CDR3 reads TGTGCCAGCAGCCTCTCCGCCGACGGGTTCTACGAGCAGTACGTC.

This clone was found a few times. This chain links TRBV30 with TRBJ1-1; D remains ambiguous. This CDR3 region has 16 residues. Germline loops: CDR1 GTSNPN, CDR2 SVGIG (reference sequence). The V end lost 2 bases, the J end lost 1 base, and 17 bases lay between the germline ends. CDR3 loop: CAWSMVRGRTNTEAFF. The CDR3 bases are TGTGCCTGGAGTATGGTTCGTGGGAGGACGAACACTGAAGCTTTCTTT.

Relative to its sample, this clone is medium-sized (0.01 to 0.1%). The J gene is TRBJ1-4, the V gene TRBV11-3; the D gene is possibly TRBD1 (6 bases). This CDR3 is built from 18 residues. CDR1 and CDR2 from the germline V gene are SGHNT and YENEEA. V was cut by 5 bases and J by 0 bases, with 19 bases left in between. The CDR3 region is CASSRGHELHATNEKLFF. The CDR3 DNA reads as TGTGCCAGCAGCCGGGGACATGAACTACACGCAACTAATGAAAAACTGTTTTTT.

The rearrangement joins TRBV11-3 to TRBJ2-3; D might be TRBD2 (6 bases). The germline V gene has CDR1 SGHNT and CDR2 YENEEA. V shed 2 bases and J shed 0 bases, with 6 bases lying between them. The CDR3 is 14 amino acids. The CDR3 nucleotides are TGTGCCAGCAGCTTAAGCGGGAGCACAGATACGCAGTATTTT. Residues: CASSLSGSTDTQYF.

This clone has only a few counts. The chain has TRBV30 and TRBJ1-5, with 9 bases identical to TRBD1. Trimming cost V 5 bases and J 4 bases; bases outside gene matches: 12. This CDR3 comprises 16 residues. Germline values: CDR1 GTSNPN, CDR2 SVGIG (reference sequence). The CDR3 loop is CAWSIAGTGRNQPQHF. Here the CDR3 DNA reads TGTGCCTGGTCTATCGCCGGGACAGGGAGAAATCAGCCCCAGCATTTT.

This clone has only a few counts. The CDR3 DNA reads as TGTGCCACCAGCAGAGAGGCCGGGACAGGAGACGGGCAGTACTTC. Translation: CATSREAGTGDGQYF. The chain employs TRBV15 and TRBJ2-7, with TRBD1 matching 8 bases. V trimming: 0 bases; J trimming: 9 bases; junction bases outside the gene matches: 10. Germline values: CDR1 LNHNV, CDR2 YYDKDF (reference sequence). The CDR3 is made up of 15 amino acids.

This clone was observed a few times. This chain connects TRBV9 to TRBJ2-7; 9 nucleotides match TRBD2. Germline lookup yields CDR1 SGDLS and CDR2 YYNGEE. The CDR3 consists of 14 residues. V lost 3 bases to trimming and J lost 2 bases; unmatched junction nucleotides: 3. CDR3 DNA sequence: TGTGCCAGCAGCGAGACTAGCGGCACCTACGAGCAGTACTTC. Protein sequence: CASSETSGTYEQYF. Full variable domain (remainder filled in from reference TRBV9 and TRBJ2-7): DSGVTQTPKHLITATGQRVTLRCSPRSGDLSVYWYQQSLDQGLQFLIQYYNGEERAKGNILERFSAQQFPDLHSELNLSSLELGDSALYFCASSETSGTYEQYFGPGTRLTVT.

In its sample, this clone was seen a few times. V usage is TRBV30 and J usage is TRBJ1-4, with unresolved D. The CDR3 loop spans 13 amino acids. V was pared by 5 bases and J by 7 bases, with 14 bases between. Per germline, CDR1 GTSNPN and CDR2 SVGIG (reference sequence). CDR3 DNA sequence: TGTGCCTGGGAACGGGGTGACGTTGAAAAACTGTTTTTT. Translation gives CAWERGDVEKLFF.

The CDR3 region has the DNA TGTGCCAGCAGTTACCTTGGGGGGGGTAGAGGCTACGAGCAGTACTTC. Its translation: CASSYLGGGRGYEQYF. The chain joins TRBV6-8 to TRBJ2-7, with TRBD2 matching over 7 bases. V lost 2 bases to trimming and J lost 3 bases; unmatched junction nucleotides: 10. The germline V gene encodes CDR1 MNHGY and CDR2 SAAAGT. The CDR3 has 16 residues.

The chain has TRBV19 and TRBJ1-5; D may be TRBD1 (6 bases). CDR1 is LNHDA, CDR2 SQIVND, per germline (reference sequence). V shed 7 bases and J shed 12 bases, with 19 bases lying between them. CDR3 length: 13 residues. CDR3 sequence: CASNPPGGRSQHF. CDR3 bases: TGTGCCAGTAATCCGCCCGGGGGGCGCAGCCAGCATTTT.